The source of this T cell receptor (beta chain) is a study of CD8 T cells in ankylosing spondylitis. V trimming: 4 bases; J trimming: 4 bases; junction bases outside the gene matches: 6. Germline V gene data show CDR1 as SEHNR and CDR2 as FQNEAQ (reference sequence). CDR3 length equals 16 residues. Turning to this clonotype: As yet, its antigen is unknown.

In making TCR beta libraries, quantitative 5'-RACE with molecular barcodes was used. TCRdb recomputed calls from the 5' RACE reads with MiXCR, one row per CDR3 protein. The data show a few hundred thousand distinct CDR3 sequences, approximately 20% seen once. Overall study results and limits: Seemingly characteristic of ankylosing spondylitis blood was a TCR beta motif consisting of eight highly homologous variants.

The TCR comes from a male donor with ankylosing spondylitis. The gene calls are TRBV7-9 and TRBJ2-3; 12 bases fit TRBD2. The sequenced material came from blood, either unsorted or a sorted T cell fraction (not recorded which). This chain's CDR3 is CASSSLTSGSADTQYF. CDR3 coding DNA: TGTGCCAGCAGCTCCTTGACTAGCGGGAGTGCAGATACGCAGTATTTT.